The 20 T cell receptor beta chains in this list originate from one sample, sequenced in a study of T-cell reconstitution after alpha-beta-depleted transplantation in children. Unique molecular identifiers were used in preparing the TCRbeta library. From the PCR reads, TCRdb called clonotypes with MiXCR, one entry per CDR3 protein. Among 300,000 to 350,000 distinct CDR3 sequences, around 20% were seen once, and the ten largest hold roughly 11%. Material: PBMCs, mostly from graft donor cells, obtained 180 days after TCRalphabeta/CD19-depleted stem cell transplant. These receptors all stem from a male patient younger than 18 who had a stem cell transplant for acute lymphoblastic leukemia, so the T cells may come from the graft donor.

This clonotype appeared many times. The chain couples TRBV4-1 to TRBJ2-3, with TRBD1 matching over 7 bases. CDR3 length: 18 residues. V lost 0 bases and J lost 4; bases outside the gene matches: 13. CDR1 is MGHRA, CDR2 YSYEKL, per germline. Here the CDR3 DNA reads TGCGCCAGCAGCCAAGAACCCTTTCGACAGGGTTCCGCAGATACGCAGTATTTT. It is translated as CASSQEPFRQGSADTQYF.

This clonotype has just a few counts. CDR3 amino acids: CASSLRQGPPSDEQYF. DNA for the CDR3: TGTGCCAGCAGCCTCCGACAGGGTCCCCCTTCGGACGAGCAGTACTTC. This chain connects TRBV11-2 to TRBJ2-7, with TRBD1 matching 7 bases. This CDR3 has 16 amino acids. J lost 5 bases, V lost 5 bases, and 15 bases had no gene match. The germline CDR1 and CDR2 sequences are SGHAT and FQNNGV.

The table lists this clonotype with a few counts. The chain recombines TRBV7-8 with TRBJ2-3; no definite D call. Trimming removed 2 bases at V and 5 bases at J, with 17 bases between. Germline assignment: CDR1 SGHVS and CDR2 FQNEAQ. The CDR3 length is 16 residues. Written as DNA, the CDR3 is TGTGCCAGCAGCTTAATCCGGCTACCGAATGGAGATACGCAGTATTTT. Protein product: CASSLIRLPNGDTQYF.

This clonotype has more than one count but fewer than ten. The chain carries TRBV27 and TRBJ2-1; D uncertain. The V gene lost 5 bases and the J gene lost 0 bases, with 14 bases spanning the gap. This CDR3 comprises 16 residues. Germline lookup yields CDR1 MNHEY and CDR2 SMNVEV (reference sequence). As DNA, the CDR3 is TGTGCCAGCAGTCCACAATTAGAGAGCTCCTACAATGAGCAGTTCTTC. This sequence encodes CASSPQLESSYNEQFF.

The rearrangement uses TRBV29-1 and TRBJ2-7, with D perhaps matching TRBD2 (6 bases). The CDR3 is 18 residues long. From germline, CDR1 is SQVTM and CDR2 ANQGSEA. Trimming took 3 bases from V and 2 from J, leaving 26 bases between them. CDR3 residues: CSVEKLRKGTDPPYEQYF. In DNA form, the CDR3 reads TGCAGCGTTGAGAAATTAAGAAAAGGGACTGATCCTCCCTACGAGCAGTACTTC.

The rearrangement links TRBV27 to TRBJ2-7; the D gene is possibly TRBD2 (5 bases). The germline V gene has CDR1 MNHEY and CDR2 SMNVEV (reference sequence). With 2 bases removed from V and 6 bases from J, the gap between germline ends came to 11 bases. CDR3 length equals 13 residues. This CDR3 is CASSLIGVSEQYF. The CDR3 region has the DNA TGTGCCAGCAGTTTAATCGGGGTGAGCGAGCAGTACTTC.

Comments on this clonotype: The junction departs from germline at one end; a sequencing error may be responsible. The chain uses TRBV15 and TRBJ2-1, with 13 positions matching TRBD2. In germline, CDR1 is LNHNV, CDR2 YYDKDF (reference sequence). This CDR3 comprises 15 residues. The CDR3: CATSELAGGPNEQVF. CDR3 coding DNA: TGTGCCACCAGCGAACTAGCGGGAGGGCCCAATGAGCAGGTCTTC.

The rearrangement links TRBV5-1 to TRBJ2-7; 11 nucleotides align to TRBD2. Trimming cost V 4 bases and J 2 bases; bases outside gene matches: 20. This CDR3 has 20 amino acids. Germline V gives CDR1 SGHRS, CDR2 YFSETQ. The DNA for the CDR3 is TGCGCCAGCAGCGCAAGCCCCGGGACTAGCGGCAGGAAAGTTCCCTACGAGCAGTACTTC. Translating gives CASSASPGTSGRKVPYEQYF.

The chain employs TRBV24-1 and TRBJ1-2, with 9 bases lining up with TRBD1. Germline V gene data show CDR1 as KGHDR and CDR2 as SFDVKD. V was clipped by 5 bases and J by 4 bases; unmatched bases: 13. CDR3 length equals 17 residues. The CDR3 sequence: CATSVGKGDRAVYGYTF. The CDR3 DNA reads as TGTGCCACCAGTGTCGGGAAGGGGGACAGGGCGGTCTATGGCTACACCTTC.

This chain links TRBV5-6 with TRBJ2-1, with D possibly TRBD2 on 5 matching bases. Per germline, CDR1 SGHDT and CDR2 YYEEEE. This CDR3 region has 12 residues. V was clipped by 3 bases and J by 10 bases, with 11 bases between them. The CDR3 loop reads CASSSDWQEQFF. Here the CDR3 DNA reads TGTGCCAGCAGCTCGGACTGGCAAGAGCAGTTCTTC.

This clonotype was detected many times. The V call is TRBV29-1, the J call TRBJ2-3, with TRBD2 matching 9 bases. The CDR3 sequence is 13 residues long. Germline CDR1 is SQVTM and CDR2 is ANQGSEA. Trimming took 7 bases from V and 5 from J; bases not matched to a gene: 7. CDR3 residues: CSAEREVEDTQYF. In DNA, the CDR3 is TGCAGCGCTGAGCGGGAGGTTGAAGATACGCAGTATTTT.

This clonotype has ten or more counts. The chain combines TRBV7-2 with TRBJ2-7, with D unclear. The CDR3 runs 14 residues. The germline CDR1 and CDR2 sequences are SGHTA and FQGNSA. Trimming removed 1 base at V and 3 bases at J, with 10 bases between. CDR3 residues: CASSLGYIDYEQYF. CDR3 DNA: TGTGCCAGCAGCTTAGGGTACATAGACTACGAGCAGTACTTC.

In nucleotides, the CDR3 is TGCGCCAGCAGCGTCGGACTAGCGAGGGACACCGGGGAGCTGTTTTTT. As protein: CASSVGLARDTGELFF. V and J are TRBV5-1 and TRBJ2-2; 9 positions agree with TRBD2. The V segment lost 4 bases and the J segment 3 bases; nucleotides outside the gene matches: 7. The V gene's germline CDR1 is SGHRS and CDR2 YFSETQ. The CDR3 spans 16 residues.

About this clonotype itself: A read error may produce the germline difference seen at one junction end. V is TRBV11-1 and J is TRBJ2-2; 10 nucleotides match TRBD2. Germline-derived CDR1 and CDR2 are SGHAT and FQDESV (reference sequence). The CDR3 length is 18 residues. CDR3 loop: CAGSLKSGRASNTGELFF. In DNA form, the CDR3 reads TGTGCCGGCAGCTTAAAGAGCGGGAGGGCCTCGAACACCGGGGAGCTGTTTTTT.

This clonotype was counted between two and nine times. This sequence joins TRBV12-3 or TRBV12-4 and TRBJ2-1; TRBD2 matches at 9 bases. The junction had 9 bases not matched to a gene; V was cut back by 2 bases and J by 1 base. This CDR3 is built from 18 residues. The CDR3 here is CASSLRLAGIWSYNEQFF. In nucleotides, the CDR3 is TGTGCCAGCAGTTTAAGGCTAGCGGGAATCTGGTCCTACAATGAGCAGTTCTTC.

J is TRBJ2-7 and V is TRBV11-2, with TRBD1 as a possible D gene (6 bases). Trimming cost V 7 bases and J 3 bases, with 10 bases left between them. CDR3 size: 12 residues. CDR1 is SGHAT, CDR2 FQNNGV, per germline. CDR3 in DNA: TGTGCCAGCACCAACAGGGACTACGAGCAGTACTTC. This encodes CASTNRDYEQYF.

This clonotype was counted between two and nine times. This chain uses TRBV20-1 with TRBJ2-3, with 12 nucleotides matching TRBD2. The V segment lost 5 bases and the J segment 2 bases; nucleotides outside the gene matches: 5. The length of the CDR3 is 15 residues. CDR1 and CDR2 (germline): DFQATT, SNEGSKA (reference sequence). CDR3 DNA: TGCAGTGCTCCACTAGCGGGAGGTCCCACAGATACGCAGTATTTT. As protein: CSAPLAGGPTDTQYF.

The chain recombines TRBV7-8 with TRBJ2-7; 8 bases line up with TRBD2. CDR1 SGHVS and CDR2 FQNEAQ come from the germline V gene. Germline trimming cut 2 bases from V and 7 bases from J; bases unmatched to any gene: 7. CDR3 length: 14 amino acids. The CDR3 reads CASSLPAGGEEQYF. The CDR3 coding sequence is TGTGCCAGCAGCTTACCGGCGGGAGGTGAAGAGCAGTACTTC.

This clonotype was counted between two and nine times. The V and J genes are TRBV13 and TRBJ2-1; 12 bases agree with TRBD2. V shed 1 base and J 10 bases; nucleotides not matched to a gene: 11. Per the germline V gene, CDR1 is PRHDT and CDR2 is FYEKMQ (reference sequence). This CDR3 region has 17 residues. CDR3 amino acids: CASSLAGLAGPLVEQFF. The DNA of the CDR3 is TGTGCCAGCAGCTTAGCGGGACTAGCGGGCCCCTTAGTAGAGCAGTTCTTC.

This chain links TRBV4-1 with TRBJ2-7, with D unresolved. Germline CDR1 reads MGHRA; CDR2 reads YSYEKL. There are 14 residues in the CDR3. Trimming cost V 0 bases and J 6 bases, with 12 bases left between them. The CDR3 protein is CASSQDREVGEQYF. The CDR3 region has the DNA TGCGCCAGCAGCCAAGATAGAGAGGTGGGCGAGCAGTACTTC.